This T cell receptor beta chain is from a study of T cells after posttransplantation cyclophosphamide. Assay used: immunoSEQ multiplex PCR; TCRdb lists only in-frame clones, some missing. The specimen has more than 20,000 clones, none found just once. This related bone marrow graft donor gave peripheral blood on the day of marrow donation. Germline CDR1 is WNHNN and CDR2 is SYGVQD (reference sequence). The CDR3 runs 15 residues. Comment on this clone: Its antigen is undetermined.

The study, taken as a whole, reports: After PTCy, TRB diversity resembled that of CNI/methotrexate controls. Donor-recipient repertoire similarity was low at 1-2 months, rising over year one. Skin or GI-infiltrating T cells shared few TRB sequences with blood.

Sequencing used PBMCs. The clonotype comes from a man in his fifties in good health, CMV-negative, and a related stem cell transplant donor. The gene calls are TRBV10-1 and TRBJ2-5, with TRBD1 matching over 12 bases. The J call could be wrong; TRBJ2-7 is a better fit for the DNA end. The CDR3 loop is CASTSPGQGAFEQYF. CDR3 nucleotide sequence: TGCGCCAGCACCTCGCCGGGACAGGGGGCTTTCGAGCAGTACTTC.